These 13 T cell receptor beta chains share one sample of origin, sequenced in a study of T cell responses to AZD1222 COVID-19 vaccine. The repertoire was sequenced with immunoSEQ multiplex PCR; TCRdb's copy has only in-frame clones and lacks some. Of about 150,000 clones in the sample, 87% were seen once. This sample comprised peripheral blood, obtained on day 0 of AZD1222 vaccination. All receptors derive from an adult in good health.

The rearrangement links TRBV6-5 to TRBJ2-7; 8 nucleotides line up with TRBD1. Germline CDR1 reads MNHEY; CDR2 reads SVGAGI. Trimming at V came to 7 bases and at J to 5 bases, leaving 7 bases not matched to a gene. The CDR3 consists of 13 residues. CDR3 residues: CASTKGTGNEQYF. In nucleotides, the CDR3 is TGTGCCAGCACCAAAGGGACAGGAAACGAGCAGTACTTC.

The chain uses TRBV19 and TRBJ1-1; D gene uncertain. Germline assignment: CDR1 LNHDA and CDR2 SQIVND (reference sequence). V was cut by 6 bases and J by 6 bases, with 17 bases left in between. CDR3 length equals 14 residues. The CDR3 loop is CASSPLDGVAEAFF. The DNA of the CDR3 is TGTGCCAGTAGCCCTCTGGATGGGGTGGCTGAAGCTTTCTTT. The full variable domain, in which reference TRBV19 and TRBJ1-1 provide the parts outside the CDR3, is DGGITQSPKYLFRKEGQNVTLSCEQNLNHDAMYWYRQDPGQGLRLIYYSQIVNDFQKGDIAEGYSVSREKKESFPLTVTSAQKNPTAFYLCASSPLDGVAEAFFGQGTRLTVV.

The table lists this clone with a count of one. V and J are TRBV28 and TRBJ2-5, with 8 nucleotides matching TRBD2. The germline V gene has CDR1 MDHEN and CDR2 SYDVKM. J lost 1 base, V lost 1 base, and 11 bases had no gene match. The CDR3 has 18 residues. CDR3 in DNA: TGTGCCAGCAGTTTATCAGGTCTAGCGGGTCTGGGCCAAGAGACCCAGTACTTC. Translated: CASSLSGLAGLGQETQYF.

The V and J genes are TRBV6-5 and TRBJ2-7, with D possibly TRBD2 on 6 matching bases. V lost 6 bases and J 7 bases, leaving 16 bases between the germline ends. The CDR3 totals 13 residues. CDR1 and CDR2 from the germline V gene are MNHEY and SVGAGI. This CDR3 reads CASRYPGSGEQYF. DNA of the CDR3: TGTGCCAGCAGGTACCCGGGGAGCGGGGAGCAGTACTTC.

The V gene is TRBV18, the J gene TRBJ2-7; D may be TRBD1 (6 bases). Per the germline V gene, CDR1 is KGHSH and CDR2 is LQKENI. This CDR3 is 13 amino acids long. Trimming took 6 bases from V and 3 from J, leaving 12 bases between them. For the CDR3, the DNA is TGTGCCAGCTCTCCAGGGGTGAACTACGAGCAGTACTTC. This sequence encodes CASSPGVNYEQYF.

The chain uses TRBV27 and TRBJ1-5; perhaps TRBD1 as D (5 bases). CDR1 is MNHEY, CDR2 SMNVEV, per germline (reference sequence). The CDR3 is 16 residues long. The V gene lost 6 bases and the J gene lost 3 bases, with 18 bases spanning the gap. The CDR3 DNA reads TGTGCCAGCAGCCCCGGCCACCGGGGCTACAATCAGCCCCAGCATTTT. This sequence encodes CASSPGHRGYNQPQHF.

The V gene is TRBV27, the J gene TRBJ1-1, with D unclear. Trimming pared 5 bases from V and 1 base from J, leaving 17 bases between. The CDR3 has 16 residues. Germline V gene lookup returns CDR1 MNHEY and CDR2 SMNVEV (reference sequence). CDR3 protein: CASSITPSARNTEAFF. CDR3 bases: TGTGCCAGCAGTATCACCCCGTCGGCCCGGAACACTGAAGCTTTCTTT.

The rearrangement links TRBV3-1 (or the pseudogene TRBV3-2) to TRBJ1-1; no definite D call. The germline gives CDR1 LGHDT, CDR2 YNNKEL (reference sequence). This CDR3 has 12 residues. Deletions cut 1 base from V and 11 bases from J, with 11 bases between. The CDR3 DNA is TGTGCCAGCAGCCAAGTATATGACGTTGCTTTCTTT. Its protein is CASSQVYDVAFF.

V usage is TRBV14 and J usage is TRBJ1-1; D might be TRBD1 (5 bases). CDR3 length: 16 residues. With 1 base removed from V and 4 bases from J, the gap between germline ends came to 16 bases. CDR1 SGHDN and CDR2 FVKESK come from the germline V gene. CDR3 in amino acids: CASSQVGRGTGTEAFF. The DNA of the CDR3 is TGTGCCAGCAGCCAAGTGGGGCGGGGGACGGGCACTGAAGCTTTCTTT.

The chain joins TRBV9 to TRBJ2-1; weak D call: TRBD1 (5 bases). V was cut by 3 bases and J by 15 bases, with 16 bases left in between. The CDR3 contains 12 residues. The germline gives CDR1 SGDLS, CDR2 YYNGEE. The CDR3 is CASSDGAPLAFF. In DNA, the CDR3 is TGTGCCAGCAGCGATGGGGCGCCCCTGGCGTTCTTC.

V is TRBV2 and J is TRBJ2-1; 9 positions agree with TRBD1. This CDR3 is 14 amino acids long. Germline V gene lookup returns CDR1 SNHLY and CDR2 FYNNEI. The trim removed 5 bases at V and 9 bases at J, leaving 8 bases unmatched. CDR3 in amino acids: CASSRTGVSGEQFF. DNA of the CDR3: TGTGCCAGCAGTCGGACAGGGGTTTCGGGTGAGCAGTTCTTC.

The chain is built from TRBV4-1 and TRBJ2-1, with TRBD2 identical over 10 bases. The J segment lost 4 bases and the V segment lost 2 bases, leaving 5 bases of the junction unmatched. Looked up from germline, CDR1 is MGHRA and CDR2 is YSYEKL. CDR3 length: 16 residues. This CDR3 reads CASSQHGLADYNEQFF. CDR3 coding DNA: TGCGCCAGCAGCCAACATGGACTAGCGGATTACAATGAGCAGTTCTTC.

V usage is TRBV29-1 and J usage is TRBJ2-7, with D perhaps given as TRBD1 or TRBD2 (6 bases each). This CDR3 has 14 amino acids. Per the germline V gene, CDR1 is SQVTM and CDR2 is ANQGSEA. Trimming shortened V by 7 bases and J by 6 bases, and 22 bases separated the two germline ends. In DNA form, the CDR3 reads TGCAGCGGATCCGAGGGGGGCGCTCACTCCGAGCAGTACTTC. Its protein product is CSGSEGGAHSEQYF.